Listed here is a single TCR beta chain. The antigen is unknown. The data were obtained in a study of cytomegalovirus exposure and HLA in healthy donors. The study's findings and limits: There was a cluster of highly shared sequence variants that was likely a sequencing artifact.

This PCR relied on a set of 60 Vbeta primers and 13 Jbeta primers. Profiling relied on immunoSEQ multiplex PCR, and the TCRdb table lists in-frame clones only, not all of them. The sample has 85,000 to 100,000 clones; over 75% are singletons. Trimming removed 6 bases from V and 5 bases from J, with 7 bases in between. The CDR3 covers 12 residues. Germline CDR1 reads MNHNS; CDR2 reads SASEGT. The rearrangement uses TRBV6-1 and TRBJ2-2; D not certain. Sequenced: PBMCs. The clonotype originates from a female donor in good health and CMV-seropositive. The CDR3 here is CASRTLTGELFF. As DNA, the CDR3 is TGTGCCAGCAGAACACTAACCGGGGAGCTGTTTTTT.